Included here is one T cell receptor beta chain sequence, with context. The target antigen is unknown. The data were obtained in a study of cytomegalovirus exposure and HLA in healthy donors. As for the study in general: Early release data held about 92 million unique TCRs from HLA-typed donors.

Overall study findings and caveats: A later analysis reportedly identified an Asian-associated ancestry cluster as carrying fewer N-insertions than the roughly 700-donor mean. Indistinguishable V segments such as TRBV6-2 and TRBV6-3 were excluded.

CDR1 is SGHTA, CDR2 FQGTGA, per germline. After removal of 2 bases from V and 7 bases from J, the junction contained 0 bases not matched to a gene. This CDR3 spans 15 amino acids. The PCR had 60 Vbeta and 13 Jbeta primers. TCRdb keeps only in-frame clones here, not all; method: immunoSEQ multiplex PCR. This sample has 100,000 to 150,000 clones, with 70% to 75% found just once. Specimen: PBMCs. The J gene is TRBJ2-2, the V gene TRBV7-3, with 14 bases matching TRBD2. The TCR comes from a woman aged 40 to 50 in good health and CMV-seropositive. Here the CDR3 reads CASSLGLAGGGELFF. The DNA of the CDR3 is TGTGCCAGCAGCTTAGGACTAGCGGGAGGCGGGGAGCTGTTTTTT.